The 7 T cell receptor beta chains below all came from one sample that was sequenced in a study of CD8+ T cells in alopecia areata. RNA was isolated and reverse transcribed to cDNA, the sequencing template. Generated by immunoSEQ multiplex PCR, the TCRdb table keeps only in-frame clones and is missing some. The table records about 270,000 clones, roughly 63% of them present only once. As to treatment: oral pan-JAK inhibitor, 5-10 mg twice daily. The sequencing used CD4+ T cells sorted from blood, collected between weeks 51 and 52, from a patient treated with tofacitinib. These receptors were obtained from a human donor with alopecia areata.

This clone was detected a few times. V usage is TRBV7-9 and J usage is TRBJ1-2; 8 bases are a match to TRBD1. V was pared by 4 bases and J by 8 bases, with 3 bases of the junction left unmatched. This CDR3 comprises 12 residues. Germline V gene lookup returns CDR1 SEHNR and CDR2 FQNEAQ (reference sequence). CDR3 loop: CASSSRTGGYTF. The CDR3 DNA reads TGTGCCAGCAGCTCCCGGACAGGGGGCTACACCTTC.

The CDR3 DNA reads as TGTGCCAGCACCGTCAGCGGGGGTGGCGCAGATACGCAGTATTTT. Its translation is CASTVSGGGADTQYF. The rearrangement links TRBV9 to TRBJ2-3; TRBD2 matches 8 bases. V lost 6 bases to trimming and J lost 4 bases; unmatched junction nucleotides: 10. Per the germline V gene, CDR1 is SGDLS and CDR2 is YYNGEE. The CDR3 has 15 residues.

Details on this clone: An end of the junction differs from the germline gene, which may be a read error. The V gene is TRBV7-3, the J gene TRBJ2-6; no reliable D call. Per the germline V gene, CDR1 is SGHTA and CDR2 is FQGTGA. There are 13 residues in the CDR3. CDR3: CASSPPGVNVLTF. The CDR3, as DNA: TGTGCCAGCAGCCCCCCTGGGGTCAACGTCCTGACTTTC. Full variable domain (missing parts from reference TRBV7-3 and TRBJ2-6): GAGVSQTPSNKVTEKGKYVELRCDPISGHTALYWYRQSLGQGPEFLIYFQGTGAADDSGLPNDRFFAVRPEGSVSTLKIQRTERGDSAVYLCASSPPGVNVLTFGAGSRLTVL.

This sequence joins TRBV6-6 and TRBJ1-4; D gene unclear. CDR3 size: 11 residues. Germline V gene sequence: CDR1 MNHNY, CDR2 SVGAGI (reference sequence). V shed 6 bases and J shed 10 bases, with 9 bases lying between them. The CDR3 sequence: CASSPGGKLFF. CDR3 coding DNA: TGTGCCAGCAGCCCGGGAGGAAAACTGTTTTTT.

This clone was counted only a few times. V gene TRBV14 combines with J gene TRBJ2-7; D is unclear. Looked up from germline, CDR1 is SGHDN and CDR2 is FVKESK. V lost 1 base to trimming and J lost 9 bases, with 16 bases between them. The length of the CDR3 is 14 residues. CDR3 region: CASSQVPQEGGQYF. The CDR3, as DNA: TGTGCCAGCAGCCAAGTCCCTCAGGAAGGCGGGCAGTACTTC.

This rearrangement joins TRBV30 to TRBJ1-5; D remains unclear. The germline V gene encodes CDR1 GTSNPN and CDR2 SVGIG (reference sequence). V was shortened by 2 bases and J by 2 bases, with 7 bases between the two germline ends. The CDR3 runs 13 residues. Here the CDR3 reads CAWSFGGNQPQHF. CDR3 coding DNA: TGTGCCTGGAGTTTCGGGGGCAATCAGCCCCAGCATTTT.

The V call is TRBV10-3, the J call TRBJ2-5; 7 nucleotides align to TRBD1. J was trimmed by 2 bases and V by 5 bases; bases with no gene match: 8. Germline V lookup: CDR1 ENHRY, CDR2 SYGVKD. This CDR3 comprises 15 residues. The CDR3 DNA reads as TGTGCCATCAGTACCCGGGACAGCATACAAGAGACCCAGTACTTC. Translated: CAISTRDSIQETQYF.